Listed below are T cell receptor beta chains from one sample, sequenced in a study of blood T cell repertoires in COVID-19. The data were produced by immunoSEQ multiplex PCR, yet TCRdb's version contains in-frame clones alone and is incomplete. The table lists some 130,000 clones, roughly 86% of them singletons. Sequenced: peripheral blood. These receptors were taken from a woman in her sixties or seventies with COVID-19, enrolled during active disease. Both conserved end residues are part of each CDR3. The D gene is left open where the match is weak. For some rows the clone size is stated as once, few or many, or as a class when expanded; others skip it.

size,D,V,J,CDR3,DNA
once,TRBD1,TRBV3-1/TRBV3-2,TRBJ2-7,CASSRIVQGGEQYF,TGTGCCAGCAGCCGAATAGTACAGGGGGGCGAGCAGTACTTC
-,TRBD1,TRBV19,TRBJ1-6,CASSIGQGNSPLHF,TGTGCCAGTAGTATAGGACAGGGTAATTCACCCCTCCACTTT
-,-,TRBV29-1,TRBJ1-5,CSVGGGRDQPQHF,TGCAGCGTTGGCGGGGGAAGGGATCAGCCCCAGCATTTT
-,TRBD2,TRBV7-3,TRBJ2-1,CASSMGLAEDPFF,TGTGCCAGCAGCATGGGACTAGCGGAGGATCCGTTCTTC
-,TRBD1,TRBV28,TRBJ2-7,CASRDSYEQYF,TGTGCCAGCCGGGACAGCTACGAGCAGTACTTC
-,TRBD2,TRBV6-2/TRBV6-3,TRBJ2-7,CASIPAGVYEQYF,TGTGCCAGCATCCCGGCGGGGGTCTACGAGCAGTACTTC
-,TRBD1,TRBV28,TRBJ1-4,CASRQGAMEKLFF,TGTGCCAGCAGGCAGGGGGCGATGGAGAAACTGTTTTTT
-,TRBD2,TRBV5-1,TRBJ2-1,CASSPGLAGVAVVAEQFF,TGCGCCAGCAGCCCGGGACTAGCGGGGGTCGCTGTTGTCGCTGAGCAGTTCTTC
-,TRBD1,TRBV25-1,TRBJ2-3,CASSEFTGEDTQYF,TGTGCCAGCAGTGAATTCACAGGGGAGGATACGCAGTATTTT
-,TRBD1,TRBV28,TRBJ1-4,CASSLWTGGEKLFF,TGTGCCAGCAGTTTATGGACAGGGGGTGAAAAACTGTTTTTT
-,-,TRBV19,TRBJ1-1,CAVKGADEAFF,TGTGCCGTTAAAGGGGCCGATGAAGCTTTCTTT
-,TRBD2,TRBV5-1,TRBJ2-5,CASSLAVAGGAETQYF,TGCGCCAGCAGCTTGGCCGTAGCGGGGGGTGCAGAGACCCAGTACTTC
-,TRBD1,TRBV9,TRBJ2-2,CASSETGGLTGELFF,TGTGCCAGCAGCGAAACAGGGGGCCTTACCGGGGAGCTGTTTTTT
-,-,TRBV20-1,TRBJ1-6,CSASTQVSWSPLHF,TGCAGTGCTAGTACCCAGGTCTCCTGGTCACCCCTCCACTTT
-,TRBD1,TRBV5-4,TRBJ1-1,CASSTWTGGITEAFF,TGTGCCAGCAGCACATGGACAGGGGGAATAACTGAAGCTTTCTTT
-,TRBD1,TRBV19,TRBJ2-5,CASRALGQGETQYF,TGTGCCAGTAGGGCCCTTGGACAGGGGGAGACCCAGTACTTC
-,-,TRBV5-8,TRBJ2-5,CASSFVSETQYF,TGTGCCAGCAGCTTTGTATCCGAGACCCAGTACTTC
few,TRBD2,TRBV7-9,TRBJ2-7,CASSSSGMGRSYEQYF,TGTGCCAGCAGTTCTAGCGGGATGGGTCGCTCCTACGAGCAGTACTTC
-,-,TRBV4-1,TRBJ1-2,CASSQDAGQIYGYTF,TGCGCCAGCAGCCAAGATGCGGGGCAGATTTATGGCTACACCTTC
-,-,TRBV3-1/TRBV3-2,TRBJ1-2,CASSQDRAGAEF,TGTGCCAGCAGCCAAGATCGGGCTGGGGCGGAATTC
-,-,TRBV28,TRBJ2-3,CASSSSRVTDTQYF,TGTGCCAGCAGTTCTTCCAGGGTCACAGATACGCAGTATTTT
-,TRBD1,TRBV30,TRBJ1-2,CAWTRAGTGIYGYTF,TGTGCCTGGACTAGAGCCGGGACAGGGATCTATGGCTACACCTTC
-,-,TRBV18,TRBJ2-7,CASSPPGGYEQYF,TGTGCCAGCTCACCACCAGGGGGTTACGAGCAGTACTTC
-,TRBD1,TRBV18,TRBJ2-7,CASSRTGSAEQYF,TGTGCCAGCTCACGGACAGGATCGGCCGAGCAGTACTTC